A single sample is the source of the 7 T cell receptor beta chains below, sequenced in a study of T cell changes during pregnancy in multiple sclerosis. The data were produced by immunoSEQ multiplex PCR, yet TCRdb's version contains in-frame clones alone and is incomplete. There are around 40,000 clones in the sample; 90% to 95% occur only once, and less than 0.95% lies in the top ten. The starting material was CD4+ T cells from peripheral blood mononuclear cells, obtained before pregnancy. The receptors here all came from a female donor with multiple sclerosis, enrolled in a pregnancy study.

The V call is TRBV7-8, the J call TRBJ2-3, with 10 bases matching TRBD2. The V segment lost 2 bases and the J segment 0 bases; nucleotides outside the gene matches: 8. Germline V gene data show CDR1 as SGHVS and CDR2 as FQNEAQ. The CDR3 is 18 residues long. Here the CDR3 reads CASSLRRGTSASTDTQYF. The CDR3 region has the DNA TGTGCCAGCAGCTTACGCCGCGGGACTAGCGCGAGCACAGATACGCAGTATTTT. The full variable domain, with the rest looked up from reference TRBV7-8 and TRBJ2-3, is GAGVSQSPRYKVAKRGQDVALRCDPISGHVSLFWYQQALGQGPEFLTYFQNEAQLDKSGLPSDRFFAERPEGSVSTLKIQRTQQEDSAVYLCASSLRRGTSASTDTQYFGPGTRLTVL.

The chain couples TRBV16 to TRBJ1-5; D call uncertain. The V gene's germline CDR1 is KGHSY and CDR2 FQNENV. The ends were cut back, 3 bases at V and 7 bases at J, with 13 bases in the middle. The CDR3 is 14 amino acids. The CDR3 sequence: CASSHSESSQPQHF. In DNA form, the CDR3 reads TGTGCCAGCAGCCACTCGGAGTCATCCCAGCCCCAGCATTTT.

The chain couples TRBV6-6 to TRBJ1-5; no reliable D call. With 2 bases removed from V and 6 bases from J, the gap between germline ends came to 8 bases. CDR3 size: 13 residues. Germline loops: CDR1 MNHNY, CDR2 SVGAGI (reference sequence). The CDR3 is CASSYERSQPQHF. The CDR3 nucleotides read TGTGCCAGCAGTTACGAACGGAGTCAGCCCCAGCATTTT.

The rearrangement links TRBV5-4 to TRBJ2-3; tentative D call: TRBD1 (5 bases). The length of the CDR3 is 13 residues. The germline CDR1 and CDR2 sequences are SGHNT and YYREEE (reference sequence). Trimming stripped 2 bases from V and 5 bases from J, with 9 bases between. CDR3: CASSLTGGDTQYF. The DNA of the CDR3 is TGTGCCAGCAGCTTAACAGGCGGAGATACGCAGTATTTT.

The rearrangement joins TRBV10-3 to TRBJ2-3; 10 nucleotides line up with TRBD2. V was clipped by 3 bases and J by 4 bases; unmatched bases: 4. CDR3 length: 15 amino acids. Per germline, CDR1 ENHRY and CDR2 SYGVKD. DNA of the CDR3: TGTGCCATCAGTGAAAGCGGGGGGGCCTCAGATACGCAGTATTTT. It yields the protein CAISESGGASDTQYF.

The gene calls are TRBV7-4 and TRBJ2-1, with 8 bases identical to TRBD2. V trimming: 1 base; J trimming: 8 bases; junction bases outside the gene matches: 10. The CDR3 has 16 amino acids. Germline-derived CDR1 and CDR2 are SGHVT and SQSDAQ. The CDR3 DNA follows: TGTGCCAGCAGCTTAGGAAGCGGGGGCGACGTGGATGAGCAGTTCTTC. Translated: CASSLGSGGDVDEQFF. The entire variable domain, with the rest obtained from reference TRBV7-4 and TRBJ2-1, is as follows: GAGVSQSPRYKVAKRGRDVALRCDSISGHVTLYWYRQTLGQGSEVLTYSQSDAQRDKSGRPSGRFSAERPERSVSTLKIQRTEQGDSAVYLCASSLGSGGDVDEQFFGPGTRLTVL.

This chain connects TRBV21-1 to TRBJ1-4; TRBD1 reflects the table's D call only, with no check against the DNA. TRBV21-1 is annotated as a pseudogene. CDR3 length: 15 residues. The CDR3 is CASSGPRVKNEKLFF. CDR3 sequence (DNA): TGTGCCAGCAGCGGGCCCAGGGTAAAAAATGAAAAACTGTTTTTT.